The present entry profiles one TCR beta chain with its context. The antigen remains undetermined. Method: immunoSEQ multiplex PCR; TCRdb's copy keeps in-frame clones and lacks some. The sample lists 2 million to 2.5 million clones, about 92% occurring once. The sample is drawn from a study of shared clonotypes between healthy human individuals. Study-level findings and limits: Generation probabilities were higher for clonotypes shared across all four sorted-subset donors than for unshared ones.

This CDR3 contains 15 residues. CDR1 LNHDA and CDR2 SQIVND come from the germline V gene (reference sequence). Trimming took off 3 bases at V and 1 base at J, with 10 bases between the two ends. Source material: naive CD4+ T cells from PBMCs. Subset given: CD45RA+ positively selected. The chain joins TRBV19 to TRBJ2-4, with a possible D match to TRBD2 (5 bases). The TCR originated in a man aged 18 to 30 in good health. Some clones in this sample may be carry-over from other donors' samples. The CDR3 here is CASSIRWEAKNIQYF. The CDR3 DNA reads TGTGCCAGTAGTATTAGGTGGGAGGCCAAAAACATTCAGTACTTC.